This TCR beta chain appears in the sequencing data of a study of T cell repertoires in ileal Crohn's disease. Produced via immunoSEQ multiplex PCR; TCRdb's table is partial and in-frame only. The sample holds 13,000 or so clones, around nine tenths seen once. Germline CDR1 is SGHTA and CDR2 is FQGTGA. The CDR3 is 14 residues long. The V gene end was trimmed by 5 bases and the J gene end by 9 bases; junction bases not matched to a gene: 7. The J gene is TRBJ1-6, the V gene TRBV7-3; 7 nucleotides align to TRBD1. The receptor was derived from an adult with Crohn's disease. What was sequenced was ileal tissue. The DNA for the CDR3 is TGTGCCAGCAGCCCCGGGACAGTTGGTTCACCCCTCCACTTT. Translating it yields CASSPGTVGSPLHF.